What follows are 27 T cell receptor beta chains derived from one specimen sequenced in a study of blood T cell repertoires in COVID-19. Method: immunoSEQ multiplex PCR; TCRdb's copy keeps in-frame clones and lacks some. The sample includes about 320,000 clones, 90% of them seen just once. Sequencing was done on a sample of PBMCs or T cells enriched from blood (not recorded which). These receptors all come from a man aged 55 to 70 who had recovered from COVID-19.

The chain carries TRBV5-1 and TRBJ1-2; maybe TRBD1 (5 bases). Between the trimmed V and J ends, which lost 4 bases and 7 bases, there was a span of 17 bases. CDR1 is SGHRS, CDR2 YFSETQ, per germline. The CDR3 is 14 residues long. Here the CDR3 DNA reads TGCGCCAGCAGCCCGACCAGGGATGCCATTGGCTACACCTTC. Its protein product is CASSPTRDAIGYTF.

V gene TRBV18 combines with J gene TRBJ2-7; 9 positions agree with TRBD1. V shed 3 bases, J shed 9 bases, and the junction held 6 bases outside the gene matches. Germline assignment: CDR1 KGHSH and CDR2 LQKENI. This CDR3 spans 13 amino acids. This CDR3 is CASSPGQGLGQYF. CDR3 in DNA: TGTGCCAGCTCACCGGGACAGGGCTTAGGGCAGTACTTC.

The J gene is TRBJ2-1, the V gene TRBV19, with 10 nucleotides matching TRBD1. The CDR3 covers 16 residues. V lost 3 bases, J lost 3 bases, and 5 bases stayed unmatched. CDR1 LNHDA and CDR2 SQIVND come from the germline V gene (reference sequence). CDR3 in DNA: TGTGCCAGTAGTATGGGGGACAGGGGCTACTACAATGAGCAGTTCTTC. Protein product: CASSMGDRGYYNEQFF.

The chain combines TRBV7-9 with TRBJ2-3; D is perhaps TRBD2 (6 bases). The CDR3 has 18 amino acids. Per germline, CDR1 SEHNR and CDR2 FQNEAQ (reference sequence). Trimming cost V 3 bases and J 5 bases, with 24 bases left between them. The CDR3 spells CASSLFPSMDGSIDTQYF. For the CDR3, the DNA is TGTGCCAGCAGCTTGTTTCCCTCGATGGACGGGAGTATAGATACGCAGTATTTT.

CDR3 residues: CASSVAPTGLAGTHEQYF. The CDR3 DNA reads as TGTGCCAGCAGCGTAGCCCCAACCGGACTAGCGGGGACCCACGAGCAGTACTTC. The chain recombines TRBV9 with TRBJ2-7, with 12 bases that match TRBD2. CDR1 SGDLS and CDR2 YYNGEE come from the germline V gene. V trimming: 0 bases; J trimming: 5 bases; junction bases outside the gene matches: 12. The CDR3 is 18 amino acids.

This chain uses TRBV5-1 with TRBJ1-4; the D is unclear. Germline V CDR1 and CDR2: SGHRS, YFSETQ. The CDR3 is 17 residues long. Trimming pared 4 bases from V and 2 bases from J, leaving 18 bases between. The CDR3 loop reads CASSLAGWGGTNEKLFF. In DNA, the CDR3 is TGCGCCAGCAGCCTCGCGGGCTGGGGTGGGACTAATGAAAAACTGTTTTTT.

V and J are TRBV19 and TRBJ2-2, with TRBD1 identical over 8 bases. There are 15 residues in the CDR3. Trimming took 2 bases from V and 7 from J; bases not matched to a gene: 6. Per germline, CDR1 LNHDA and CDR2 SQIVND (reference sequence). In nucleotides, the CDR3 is TGTGCCAGTAGTATAAGGATGGGACAGGTCGGGGAGCTGTTTTTT. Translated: CASSIRMGQVGELFF.

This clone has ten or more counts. In DNA form, the CDR3 reads TGTGCCAGTAGTGGACAGGACAGGAGCAATCAGCCCCAGCATTTT. It is translated as CASSGQDRSNQPQHF. The V gene is TRBV19, the J gene TRBJ1-5, with 7 bases fitting TRBD1. V trimming: 5 bases; J trimming: 1 base; junction bases outside the gene matches: 5. CDR3 length: 15 amino acids. In germline, CDR1 is LNHDA, CDR2 SQIVND (reference sequence).

CDR3: CASSLDSSGNTIYF. The DNA of the CDR3 is TGTGCCAGCTCACTCGACAGCTCTGGAAACACCATATATTTT. The chain carries TRBV18 and TRBJ1-3, with a weak D call TRBD1 (5 bases). V was clipped by 4 bases and J by 0 bases, with 7 bases between them. This CDR3 spans 14 amino acids. From germline, CDR1 is KGHSH and CDR2 LQKENI. Based on the CDR3 plus reference TRBV18 and TRBJ1-3, the full variable domain is NAGVMQNPRHLVRRRGQEARLRCSPMKGHSHVYWYRQLPEEGLKFMVYLQKENIIDESGMPKERFSAEFPKEGPSILRIQQVVRGDSAAYFCASSLDSSGNTIYFGEGSWLTVV.

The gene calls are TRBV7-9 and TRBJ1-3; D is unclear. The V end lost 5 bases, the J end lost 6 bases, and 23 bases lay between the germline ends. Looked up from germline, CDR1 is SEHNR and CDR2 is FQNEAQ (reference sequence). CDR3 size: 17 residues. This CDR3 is CASSLNLQSSGENTIYF. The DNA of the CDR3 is TGTGCCAGCAGCCTCAACCTACAGAGCTCTGGCGAAAACACCATATATTTT.

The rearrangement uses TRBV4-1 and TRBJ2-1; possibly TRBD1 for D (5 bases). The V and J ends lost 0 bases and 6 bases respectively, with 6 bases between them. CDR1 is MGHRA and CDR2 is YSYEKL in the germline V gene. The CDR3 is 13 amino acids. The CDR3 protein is CASSQDRANEQFF. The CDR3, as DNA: TGCGCCAGCAGCCAAGACAGGGCCAATGAGCAGTTCTTC.

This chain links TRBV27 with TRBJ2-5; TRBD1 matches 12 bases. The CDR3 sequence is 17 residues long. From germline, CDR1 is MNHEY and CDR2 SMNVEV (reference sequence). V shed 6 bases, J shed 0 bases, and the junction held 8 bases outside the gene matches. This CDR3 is CASRLGTGGPNQETQYF. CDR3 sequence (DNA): TGTGCCAGCAGACTCGGGACAGGGGGCCCAAACCAAGAGACCCAGTACTTC.

The CDR3 protein is CSVEDAGRYYGYTF. CDR3 coding DNA: TGCAGCGTTGAAGATGCGGGCAGATACTATGGCTACACCTTC. The J gene is TRBJ1-2, the V gene TRBV29-1; D not resolved. V lost 0 bases to trimming and J lost 3 bases, with 11 bases between them. Per germline, CDR1 SQVTM and CDR2 ANQGSEA. The CDR3 has 14 residues.

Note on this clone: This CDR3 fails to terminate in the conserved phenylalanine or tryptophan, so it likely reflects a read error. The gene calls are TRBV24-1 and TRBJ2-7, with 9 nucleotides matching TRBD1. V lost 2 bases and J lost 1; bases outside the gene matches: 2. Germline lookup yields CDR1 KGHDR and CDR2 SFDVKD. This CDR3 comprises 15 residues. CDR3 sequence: CATSDSGTGSYEQYL. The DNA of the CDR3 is TGTGCCACCAGTGATTCCGGGACAGGGTCCTACGAGCAGTACCTC.

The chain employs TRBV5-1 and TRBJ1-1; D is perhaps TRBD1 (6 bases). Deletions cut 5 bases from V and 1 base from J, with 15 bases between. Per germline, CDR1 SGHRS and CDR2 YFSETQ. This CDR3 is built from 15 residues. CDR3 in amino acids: CASSSGVMANTEAFF. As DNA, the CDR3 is TGCGCCAGCAGTTCAGGGGTCATGGCGAACACTGAAGCTTTCTTT.

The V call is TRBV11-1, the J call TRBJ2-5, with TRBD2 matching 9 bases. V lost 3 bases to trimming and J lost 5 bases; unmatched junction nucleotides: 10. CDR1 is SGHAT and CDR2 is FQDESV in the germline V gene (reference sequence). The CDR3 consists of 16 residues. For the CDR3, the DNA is TGTGCCAGCAGCTTCCAGGCTAGCGGGACTTGGGAGACCCAGTACTTC. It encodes CASSFQASGTWETQYF.

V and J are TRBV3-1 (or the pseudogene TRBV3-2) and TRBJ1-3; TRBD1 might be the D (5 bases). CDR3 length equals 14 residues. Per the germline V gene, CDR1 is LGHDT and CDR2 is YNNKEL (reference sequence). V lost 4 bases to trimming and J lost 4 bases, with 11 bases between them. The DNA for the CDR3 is TGTGCCAGCAGCCCGGGACTATCCGGAAACACCATATATTTT. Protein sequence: CASSPGLSGNTIYF.

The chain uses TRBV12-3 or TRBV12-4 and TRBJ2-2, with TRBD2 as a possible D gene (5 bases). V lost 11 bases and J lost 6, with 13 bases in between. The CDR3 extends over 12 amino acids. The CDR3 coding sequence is TGTGCCTCAAGGGCGGGTCCCGGGGAGCTGTTTTTT. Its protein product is CASRAGPGELFF.

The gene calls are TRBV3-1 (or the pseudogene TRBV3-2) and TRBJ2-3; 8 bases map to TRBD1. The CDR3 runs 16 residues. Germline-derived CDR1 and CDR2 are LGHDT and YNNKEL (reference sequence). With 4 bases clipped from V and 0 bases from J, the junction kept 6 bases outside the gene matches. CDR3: CASSRRTGTSTDTQYF. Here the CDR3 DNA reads TGTGCCAGCAGCCGGCGGACAGGGACAAGCACAGATACGCAGTATTTT.

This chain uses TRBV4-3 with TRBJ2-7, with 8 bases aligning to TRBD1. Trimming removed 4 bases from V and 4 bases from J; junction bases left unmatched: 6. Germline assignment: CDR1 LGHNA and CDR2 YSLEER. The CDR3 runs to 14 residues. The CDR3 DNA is TGCGCCAGCAGCCGTGCAGGGGGCTCTTACGAGCAGTACTTC. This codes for CASSRAGGSYEQYF.

In DNA form, the CDR3 reads TGTGCCAGCAGCTTAAGCACAGGGGGAAACACCATATATTTT. This translates into CASSLSTGGNTIYF. The chain recombines TRBV7-9 with TRBJ1-3; TRBD1 is a possible D gene (6 bases). The CDR3 sequence is 14 residues long. Trimming took 2 bases from V and 4 from J, leaving 9 bases between them. The germline V gene encodes CDR1 SEHNR and CDR2 FQNEAQ (reference sequence).

CDR3 nucleotide sequence: TGTGCCAGCAGCCAGCATGCGGGACTACACTACAATGAGCAGTTCTTC. The encoded protein is CASSQHAGLHYNEQFF. The V call is TRBV14, the J call TRBJ2-1, with 7 bases identical to TRBD2. The CDR3 length is 16 residues. The junction had 8 bases not matched to a gene; V was cut back by 3 bases and J by 3 bases. The germline gives CDR1 SGHDN, CDR2 FVKESK.

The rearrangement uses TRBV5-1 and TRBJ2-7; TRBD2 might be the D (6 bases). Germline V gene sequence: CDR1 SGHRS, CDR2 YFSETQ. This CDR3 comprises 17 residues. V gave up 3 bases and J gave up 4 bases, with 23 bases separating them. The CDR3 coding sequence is TGCGCCAGCAGCTGGGACGGGCTTTCTAGCGAGACGTACGAGCAGTACTTC. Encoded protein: CASSWDGLSSETYEQYF.

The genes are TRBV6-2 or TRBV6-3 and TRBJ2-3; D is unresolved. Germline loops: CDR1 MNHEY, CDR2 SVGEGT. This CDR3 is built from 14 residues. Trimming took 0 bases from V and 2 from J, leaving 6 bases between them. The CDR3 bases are TGTGCCAGCAGTTACTCACTGGTCACAGATACGCAGTATTTT. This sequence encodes CASSYSLVTDTQYF.

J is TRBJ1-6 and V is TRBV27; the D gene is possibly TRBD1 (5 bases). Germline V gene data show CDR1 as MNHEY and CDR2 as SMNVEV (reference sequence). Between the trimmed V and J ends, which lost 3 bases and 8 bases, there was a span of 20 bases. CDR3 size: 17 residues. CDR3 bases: TGTGCCAGCAGTTTTAGCGGGGGGAGTCGGGGGTATTCACCCCTCCACTTT. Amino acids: CASSFSGGSRGYSPLHF.

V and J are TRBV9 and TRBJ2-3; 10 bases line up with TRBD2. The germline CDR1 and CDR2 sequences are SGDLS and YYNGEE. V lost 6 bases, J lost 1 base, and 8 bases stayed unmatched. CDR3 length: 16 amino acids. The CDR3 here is CASKSGAGGGTDTQYF. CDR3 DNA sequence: TGTGCCAGCAAGTCAGGAGCGGGAGGGGGCACAGATACGCAGTATTTT.

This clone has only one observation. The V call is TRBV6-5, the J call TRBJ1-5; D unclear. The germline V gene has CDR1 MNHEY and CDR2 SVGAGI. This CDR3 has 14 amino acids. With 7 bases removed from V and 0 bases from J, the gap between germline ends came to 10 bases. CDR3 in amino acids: CASTGTDSNQPQHF. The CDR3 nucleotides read TGTGCCAGCACTGGCACAGATAGCAATCAGCCCCAGCATTTT.